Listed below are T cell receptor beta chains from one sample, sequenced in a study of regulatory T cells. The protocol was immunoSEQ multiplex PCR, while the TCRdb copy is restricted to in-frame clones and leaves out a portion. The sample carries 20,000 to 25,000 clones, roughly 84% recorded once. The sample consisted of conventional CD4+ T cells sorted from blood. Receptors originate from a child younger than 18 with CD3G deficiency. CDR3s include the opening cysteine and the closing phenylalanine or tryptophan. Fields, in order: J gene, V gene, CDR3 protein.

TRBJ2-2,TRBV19,CASSLHGGANTGELFF
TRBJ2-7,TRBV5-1,CASSLGGSGYYEQYF
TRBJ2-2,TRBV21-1,CASSKGAPNPPGELFF
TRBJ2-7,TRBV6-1,CASRAGGTYEQYF
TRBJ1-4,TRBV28,CASSVSGATNEKLFF
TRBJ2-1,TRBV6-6,CASSQGLGEQFF
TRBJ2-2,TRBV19,CASSSRQFTGELFF
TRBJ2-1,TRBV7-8,CASSARGRVGNEQFF
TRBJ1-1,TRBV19,CASSIRLNTEAFF
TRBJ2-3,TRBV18,CASSPRITDTQYF
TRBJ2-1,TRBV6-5,CASSYRDNEQFF
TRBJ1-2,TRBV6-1,CASNIRGGRGYGYTF
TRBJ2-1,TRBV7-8,CASSPVAGATNEQFF
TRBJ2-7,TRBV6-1,CASKAGQGVYEQYF
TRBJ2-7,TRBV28,CASSLTSGRNPNGSYEQYF
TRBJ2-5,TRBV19,CASSPRVAGGPETQYF
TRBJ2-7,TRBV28,CASSPQGAKHEQYF
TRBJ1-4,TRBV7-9,CASSPGLSRRTNEKLFF
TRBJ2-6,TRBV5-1,CASSLGSGANVLTF
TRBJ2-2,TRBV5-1,CASSLGGLRTELFF
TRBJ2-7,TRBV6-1,CASSEALRRRDEQYF
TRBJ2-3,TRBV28,CASSLRGTDTQYF
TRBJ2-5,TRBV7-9,CASSLRGFPQETQYF
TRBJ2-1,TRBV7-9,CASSKGASSYNEQFF
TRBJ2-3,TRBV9,CASSPGLAGGQDTQYF
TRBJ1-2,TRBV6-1,CASRPRGQGVYGYTF
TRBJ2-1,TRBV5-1,CASSSSGLAGQEQFF
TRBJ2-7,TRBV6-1,CASSARDGPYEQYF
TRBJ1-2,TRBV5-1,CASSPDGGLGYTF
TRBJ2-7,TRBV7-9,CASSLDGGTEQYF